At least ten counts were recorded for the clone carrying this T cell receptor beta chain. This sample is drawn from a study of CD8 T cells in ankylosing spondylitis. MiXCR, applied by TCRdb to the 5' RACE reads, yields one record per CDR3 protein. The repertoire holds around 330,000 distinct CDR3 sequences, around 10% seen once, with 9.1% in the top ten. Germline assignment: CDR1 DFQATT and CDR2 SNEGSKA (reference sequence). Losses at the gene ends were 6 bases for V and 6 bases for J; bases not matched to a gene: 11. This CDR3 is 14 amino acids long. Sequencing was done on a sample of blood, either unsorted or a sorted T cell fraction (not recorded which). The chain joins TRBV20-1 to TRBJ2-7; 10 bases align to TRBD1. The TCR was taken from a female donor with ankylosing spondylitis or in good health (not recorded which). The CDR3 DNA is TGCAGTGCAAACCTAGGGACAGGGGTGAGCGAGCAGTACTTC. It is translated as CSANLGTGVSEQYF.